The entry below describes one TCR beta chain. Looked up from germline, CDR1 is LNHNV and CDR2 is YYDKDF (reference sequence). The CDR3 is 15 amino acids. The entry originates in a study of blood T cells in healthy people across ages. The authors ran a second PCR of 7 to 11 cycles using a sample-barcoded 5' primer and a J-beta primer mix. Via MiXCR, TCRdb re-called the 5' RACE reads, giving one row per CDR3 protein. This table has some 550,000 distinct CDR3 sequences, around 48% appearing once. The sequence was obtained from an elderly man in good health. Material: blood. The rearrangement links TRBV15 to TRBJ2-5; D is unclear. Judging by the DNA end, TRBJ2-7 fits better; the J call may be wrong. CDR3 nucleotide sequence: TGTGCCACCAGCAGAGGAGGCGAAAAGATCTACGAGCAGTACTTC. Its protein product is CATSRGGEKIYEQYF.